These 4 T cell receptor beta chains were all obtained from the same sample, sequenced in a study of blood T cell repertoires in COVID-19. Repertoires were generated with immunoSEQ multiplex PCR, while TCRdb's copy carries only in-frame clones and drops some. Counted here are 250,000 to 350,000 clones, over 80% occurring once; the ten biggest clones make up roughly 6.1%. Sequencing input: peripheral blood. These receptors all stem from a woman aged 45-65 years with COVID-19, enrolled during active disease.

CDR3: CASSPILGGGDRPYEQYF. The CDR3 bases are TGTGCCAGCAGCCCAATATTGGGAGGGGGAGACAGGCCCTACGAGCAGTACTTC. The rearrangement joins TRBV7-9 to TRBJ2-7; possibly TRBD2 for D (7 bases). Germline CDR1 SEHNR, CDR2 FQNEAQ (reference sequence). The CDR3 is made up of 18 amino acids. Trimming pared 5 bases from V and 2 bases from J, leaving 25 bases between.

Here the CDR3 reads CASSHQGYQPQHF. The CDR3 nucleotides are TGTGCCAGCAGCCACCAGGGGTATCAGCCCCAGCATTTT. The chain recombines TRBV3-1 (or the pseudogene TRBV3-2) with TRBJ1-5; D is possibly TRBD1 (6 bases). V gave up 3 bases and J gave up 5 bases, with 8 bases separating them. CDR1 is LGHDT and CDR2 is YNNKEL in the germline V gene (reference sequence). This CDR3 comprises 13 residues.

The rearrangement uses TRBV24-1 and TRBJ2-5, with a possible D match to TRBD2 (6 bases). The germline V gene encodes CDR1 KGHDR and CDR2 SFDVKD. Between the trimmed V and J ends, which lost 4 bases and 4 bases, there was a span of 18 bases. The length of the CDR3 is 16 residues. The CDR3 coding sequence is TGTGCCACCAGTGACCCCGGGGGACCCGGGGGAGAGACCCAGTACTTC. It encodes CATSDPGGPGGETQYF.

This clone was seen more than once but under ten times. V is TRBV5-4 and J is TRBJ1-2; D unclear. The V gene's germline CDR1 is SGHNT and CDR2 YYREEE (reference sequence). The CDR3 has 12 amino acids. V was pared by 0 bases and J by 8 bases, with 8 bases between. The CDR3 sequence: CASSLAARGYTF. The CDR3 bases are TGTGCCAGCAGCTTGGCGGCGAGGGGCTACACCTTC.